This T cell receptor beta chain appears in the sequencing data of a study of blood T cell repertoires in COVID-19 (dated by TCRdb to the early 2020s). Background on the whole study: Samples covering the acute and convalescent phases of COVID-19 were provided by collaborators in the United States, Italy and Spain. The material from the prospective study consisted of cDNA or gDNA derived from T cells, B-cell-depleted T cells, or PBMCs. Where available, HLA class I and class II types were taken from metadata supplied by the sample provider and were not determined by assay-based typing. Samples came from the ongoing ImmuneRACE study (first 160 participants) plus 1,254 subjects from 6 global collaborators. Deeply sampled blood TCRbeta repertoires from subjects exposed to, actively infected with, or recovered from COVID-19 were included in the dataset. Sample metadata almost always included a de-identified subject ID, COVID-19 status, age in years and sex. A freely available public database, intended as a resource for researchers studying the immune response to SARS-CoV-2, is where the repertoires were released.

About this clone itself: Which antigen it targets is not known. Per-base quality was not reported, and no clone a single base away is much larger than it.

V is shortened by 3 bases, J by 5 bases, and the region joining them spans 16 bases. There are 15 amino acids in the CDR3, from cysteine to phenylalanine inclusive. Just the 45-base CDR3 DNA is kept, in frame starting at base 1. The germline V gene supplies CDR1 MNHNS and CDR2 SASEGT. TCRbeta CDR3 regions were amplified from genomic DNA using the immunoSEQ Assay, a bias-controlled multiplex PCR. As for the authors' bioinformatics: Nucleated cell counts per sample were estimated from amplification of reference gene primers within the assay. To quantify the absolute abundance of each unique TCRbeta CDR3 rearrangement, sequence reads were collapsed and filtered. For each sample, productive Simpson clonality was calculated by taking the square root of Simpson's diversity index across productive rearrangements. As stored in TCRdb, this immuneACCESS dataset retains in-frame rearrangements with V and J assigned. A fraction of the clones does not appear; measured against another copy, unresolved V genes explain less than half of the discrepancy, and the remainder lacks a known reason. V, J and clone size reflect that table, while D and trimming were determined from the DNA. Across this sample there are about 230,000 clones, with about 80% seen only once. Clones ranked in the top ten supply 1.8% of the sample.

In the prospective study, participants were roughly 18 to 100 years old, resided in 25 or so geographic areas of the United States, and were enrolled through a virtual design. To assign participants to cohorts, the prospective study relied on clinical history that participants themselves reported in a screening survey and a study questionnaire. For ImmuneRACE Cohort 3, a participant was defined as recovered based on two consecutive negative NP/OP PCR tests, clearance by a healthcare professional, or resolution of symptoms. In the prospective study, whole blood, serum and a nasopharyngeal or oropharyngeal swab were collected from each participant by mobile phlebotomists. Participants in the prospective study had the option to provide additional blood draws and questionnaires over a 2-month period. Blood samples from the prospective study were shipped frozen or at room temperature prior to DNA extraction.

Beyond this particular receptor, the publication reports: The amount of clinical and demographic metadata varied by source and participant and was provided uncurated.

The sequence derives from a man aged 55 to 70 who had recovered from COVID-19. Input material: PBMCs or T cells enriched from blood (not recorded which). The chain was built from TRBV6-1 and TRBJ1-2, and possibly TRBD1, on 6 matching bases. The CDR3 is CASSDPGRGGYGYTF. At the DNA level, the sequence is TGTGCCAGCAGTGATCCGGGACGAGGGGGTTATGGCTACACCTTC.